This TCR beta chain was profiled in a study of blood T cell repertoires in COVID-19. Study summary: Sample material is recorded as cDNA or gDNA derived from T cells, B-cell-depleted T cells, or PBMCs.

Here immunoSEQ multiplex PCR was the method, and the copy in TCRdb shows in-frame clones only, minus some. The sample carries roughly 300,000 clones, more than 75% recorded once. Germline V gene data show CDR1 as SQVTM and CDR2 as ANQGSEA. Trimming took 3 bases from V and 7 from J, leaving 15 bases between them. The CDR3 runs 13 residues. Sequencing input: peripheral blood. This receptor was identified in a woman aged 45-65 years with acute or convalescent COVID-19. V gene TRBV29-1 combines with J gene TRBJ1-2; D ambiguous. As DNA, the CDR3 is TGCAGCGTTGAGACTCAGCTTCAAGGTGGCTACACCTTC. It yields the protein CSVETQLQGGYTF.